A selection of T cell receptor beta chains follows, all from one sample in a study of shared clonotypes between healthy human individuals. The data were produced by immunoSEQ multiplex PCR, yet TCRdb's version contains in-frame clones alone and is incomplete. The data contain 2 million to 2.5 million clones, around 90% of them singletons. The specimen sequenced was naive CD4+ T cells from PBMCs. Receptors originate from a man younger than 35 in good health. Some clones in this sample may be carry-over from other donors' samples. Both conserved end residues are part of each CDR3.

TRBV6-1	CASSEMPHGYTF
TRBV7-2	CASSLDLGSYEQYF
TRBV28	CASSLTMRKQYF
TRBV15	CATSRDVGGAGTGELFF
TRBV7-9	CASSLDLGRETQYF
TRBV6-4	CASSVSDGADTQYF
TRBV5-1	CASSSRDRGHDEQFF
TRBV4-1	CASSPGLAGTSGANVLTF
TRBV7-2	CASSPGGREWQETQYF
TRBV5-6	CASSYRYSPQETQYF
TRBV30	CAWSEQSSGANVLTF
TRBV13	CASSVRGGSYNEQFF
TRBV10-1	CASSGGTSGTNEQFF
TRBV5-1	CASSSVPGGNTEAFF
TRBV6-5	CASSWGGALPQHF
TRBV28	CASSLDDSHTEAFF
TRBV4-1	CASSQGLAGLSYEQYF
TRBV10-3	CAIKERESFNEQFF
TRBV7-2	CASSLGLDPYEQYF
TRBV9	CASSVAPRDTIYF
TRBV5-1	CASSIGQSSYEQYF
TRBV2	CASAERGGQQYF
TRBV14	CASSQDLDPSGRSREQYF
TRBV5-4	CASSLDRGFSGNTIYF
TRBV4-1	CASSQVGTEKNIQYF
TRBV4-1	CASSQERGRAFF
TRBV20-1	CSASGLETQYF
TRBV6-5	CASSYSGTPGANVLTF
TRBV5-4	CASSLAGTNYNEQFF
TRBV5-1	CASSLDGMNTEAFF
TRBV7-5	CVRSSRDSSGNTIYF
TRBV30	CAGTGQLLAFF
TRBV5-1	CASRAGAGNTEAFF
TRBV9	CASSVDRGLYNEQFF
TRBV6-5	CASSYSAAGQGNTIYF
TRBV7-2	CASSSGMVGETQYF
TRBV4-3	CASRQVTMNTEAFF
TRBV5-1	CASSEEETQYF
TRBV7-9	CASSSQGADQPQHF
TRBV29-1	CSAYTGLADNEQFF
TRBV15	CATSRGGNGQGYGRQYF
TRBV14	CASSRSLGAGGTEAFF
TRBV7-9	CASSLVRPTYNEQFF
TRBV2	CASRWTGGLGETQYF
TRBV4-1	CASSQDSLNSNQPQHF